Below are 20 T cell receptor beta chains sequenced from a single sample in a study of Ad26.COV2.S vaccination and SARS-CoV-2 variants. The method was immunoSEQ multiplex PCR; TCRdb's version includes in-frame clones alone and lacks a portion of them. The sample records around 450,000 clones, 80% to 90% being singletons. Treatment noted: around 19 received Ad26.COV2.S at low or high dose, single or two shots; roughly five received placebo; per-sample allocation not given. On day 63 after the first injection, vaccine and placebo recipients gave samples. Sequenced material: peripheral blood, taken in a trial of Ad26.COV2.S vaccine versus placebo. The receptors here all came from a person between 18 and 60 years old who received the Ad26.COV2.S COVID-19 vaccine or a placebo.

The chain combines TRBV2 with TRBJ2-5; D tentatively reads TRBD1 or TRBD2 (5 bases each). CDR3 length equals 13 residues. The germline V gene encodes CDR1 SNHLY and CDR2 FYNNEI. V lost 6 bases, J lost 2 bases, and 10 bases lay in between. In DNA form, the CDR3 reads TGTGCCAGCAGCCGGGGCCGACAAGAGACCCAGTACTTC. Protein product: CASSRGRQETQYF.

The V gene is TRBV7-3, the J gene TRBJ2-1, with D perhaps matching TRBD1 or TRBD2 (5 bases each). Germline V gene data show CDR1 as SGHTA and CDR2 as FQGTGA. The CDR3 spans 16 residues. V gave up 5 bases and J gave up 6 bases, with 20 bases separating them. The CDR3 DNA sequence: TGTGCCAGCAGCCCGACTGGGGGTAGGCCCTCCAATGAGCAGTTCTTC. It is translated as CASSPTGGRPSNEQFF.

The CDR3 protein is CASSFKRGQIYEQYF. DNA of the CDR3: TGTGCCAGCAGTTTCAAAAGGGGACAGATATACGAGCAGTACTTC. The V gene is TRBV27, the J gene TRBJ2-7, with 7 bases aligning to TRBD1. The CDR3 is 15 amino acids. From germline, CDR1 is MNHEY and CDR2 SMNVEV (reference sequence). The trim removed 3 bases at V and 4 bases at J, leaving 9 bases unmatched.

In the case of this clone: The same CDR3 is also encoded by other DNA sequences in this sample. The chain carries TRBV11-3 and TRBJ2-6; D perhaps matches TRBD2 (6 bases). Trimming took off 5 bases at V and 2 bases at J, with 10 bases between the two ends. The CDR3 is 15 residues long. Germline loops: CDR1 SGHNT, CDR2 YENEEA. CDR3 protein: CASSLGGAGANVLTF. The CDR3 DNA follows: TGTGCCAGCAGCCTCGGGGGTGCTGGGGCCAACGTCCTGACTTTC.

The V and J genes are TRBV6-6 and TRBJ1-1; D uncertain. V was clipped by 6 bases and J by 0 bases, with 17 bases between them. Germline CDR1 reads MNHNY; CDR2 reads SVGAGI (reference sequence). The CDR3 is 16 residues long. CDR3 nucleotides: TGTGCCAGCAGAATAGGCGCAGGACCCTTGAACACTGAAGCTTTCTTT. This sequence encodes CASRIGAGPLNTEAFF.

The CDR3 nucleotides read TGTGCCAGCAGCCAAGAACGGACGGGCTATGGCTACACCTTC. Protein: CASSQERTGYGYTF. V gene TRBV4-2 combines with J gene TRBJ1-2; no clear D gene. The V gene's germline CDR1 is LGHNA and CDR2 YNFKEQ. Between the trimmed V and J ends, which lost 0 bases and 4 bases, there was a span of 9 bases. The CDR3 covers 14 residues.

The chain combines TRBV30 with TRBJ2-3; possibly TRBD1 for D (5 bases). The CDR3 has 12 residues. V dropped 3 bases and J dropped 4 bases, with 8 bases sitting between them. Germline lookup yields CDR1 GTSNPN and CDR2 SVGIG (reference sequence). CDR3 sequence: CAWSSGSDTQYF. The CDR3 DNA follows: TGTGCCTGGAGCTCAGGGTCAGATACGCAGTATTTT.

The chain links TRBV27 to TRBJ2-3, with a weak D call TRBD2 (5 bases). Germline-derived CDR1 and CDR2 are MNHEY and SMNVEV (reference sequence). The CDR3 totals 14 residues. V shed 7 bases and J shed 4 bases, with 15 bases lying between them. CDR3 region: CASTASSPADTQYF. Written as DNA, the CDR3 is TGTGCCAGCACGGCTAGCTCTCCCGCAGATACGCAGTATTTT.

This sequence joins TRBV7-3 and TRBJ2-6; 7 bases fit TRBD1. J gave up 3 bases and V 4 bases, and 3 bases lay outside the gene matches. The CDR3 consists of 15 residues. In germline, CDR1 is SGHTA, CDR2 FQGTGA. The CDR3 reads CASSSTGIGANVLTF. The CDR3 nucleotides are TGTGCCAGCAGCTCGACAGGGATTGGGGCCAACGTCCTGACTTTC.

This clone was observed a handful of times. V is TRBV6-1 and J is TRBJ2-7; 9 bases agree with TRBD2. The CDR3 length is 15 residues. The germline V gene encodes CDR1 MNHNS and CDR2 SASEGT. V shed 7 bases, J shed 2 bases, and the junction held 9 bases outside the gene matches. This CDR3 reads CASTLRLAEPYEQYF. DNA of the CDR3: TGTGCCAGCACGCTAAGACTAGCGGAACCCTACGAGCAGTACTTC.

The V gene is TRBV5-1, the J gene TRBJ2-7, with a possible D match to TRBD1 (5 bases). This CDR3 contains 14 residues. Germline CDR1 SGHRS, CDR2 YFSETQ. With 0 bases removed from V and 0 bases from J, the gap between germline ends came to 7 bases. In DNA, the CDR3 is TGCGCCAGCAGCTTGGAGGGGATCTCCTACGAGCAGTACTTC. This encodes CASSLEGISYEQYF.

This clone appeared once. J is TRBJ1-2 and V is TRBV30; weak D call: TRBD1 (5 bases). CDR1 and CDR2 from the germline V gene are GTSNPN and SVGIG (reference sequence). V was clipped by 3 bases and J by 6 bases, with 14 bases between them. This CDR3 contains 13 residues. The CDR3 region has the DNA TGTGCCTGGAGGGAGCAGGGAGGAAATGGCTACACCTTC. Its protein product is CAWREQGGNGYTF. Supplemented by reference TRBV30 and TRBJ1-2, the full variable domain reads SQTIHQWPATLVQPVGSPLSLECTVEGTSNPNLYWYRQAAGRGLQLLFYSVGIGQISSEVPQNLSASRPQDRQFILSSKKLLLSDSGFYLCAWREQGGNGYTFGSGTRLTVV.

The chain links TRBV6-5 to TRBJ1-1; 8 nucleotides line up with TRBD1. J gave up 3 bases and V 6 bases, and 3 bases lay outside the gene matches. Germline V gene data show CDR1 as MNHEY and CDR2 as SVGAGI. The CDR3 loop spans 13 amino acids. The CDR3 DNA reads TGTGCCAGCAGGGACAGGGTTCACACTGAAGCTTTCTTT. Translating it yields CASRDRVHTEAFF.

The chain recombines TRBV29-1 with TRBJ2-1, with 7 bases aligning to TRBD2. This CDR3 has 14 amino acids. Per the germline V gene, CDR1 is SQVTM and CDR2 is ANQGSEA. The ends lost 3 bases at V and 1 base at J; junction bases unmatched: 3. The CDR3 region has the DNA TGCAGCGTTGATGGCGGGGGATCCTACAATGAGCAGTTCTTC. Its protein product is CSVDGGGSYNEQFF.

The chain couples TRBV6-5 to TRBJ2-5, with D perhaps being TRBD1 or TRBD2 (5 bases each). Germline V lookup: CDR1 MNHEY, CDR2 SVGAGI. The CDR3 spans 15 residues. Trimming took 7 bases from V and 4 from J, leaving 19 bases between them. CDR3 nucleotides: TGTGCCAGCACCCACTATCCGGGGCCCAGAGAGACCCAGTACTTC. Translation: CASTHYPGPRETQYF.

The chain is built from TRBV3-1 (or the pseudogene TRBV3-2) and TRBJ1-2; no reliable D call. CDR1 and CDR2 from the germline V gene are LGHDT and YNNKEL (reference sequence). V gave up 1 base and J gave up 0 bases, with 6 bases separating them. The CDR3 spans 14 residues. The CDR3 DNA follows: TGTGCCAGCAGCCAAGCGGCGGCTAACTATGGCTACACCTTC. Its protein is CASSQAAANYGYTF.

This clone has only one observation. CDR3 region: CASSRGRETQYF. The CDR3 bases are TGTGCCAGTAGTAGGGGGAGAGAGACCCAGTACTTC. V usage is TRBV19 and J usage is TRBJ2-5; D tentatively fits TRBD1 or TRBD2 (5 bases each). With 4 bases removed from V and 4 bases from J, the gap between germline ends came to 7 bases. Germline-derived CDR1 and CDR2 are LNHDA and SQIVND (reference sequence). The CDR3 consists of 12 residues.

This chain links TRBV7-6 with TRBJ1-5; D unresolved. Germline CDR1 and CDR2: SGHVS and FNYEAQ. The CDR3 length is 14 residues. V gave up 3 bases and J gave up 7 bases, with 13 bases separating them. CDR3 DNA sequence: TGTGCCAGCAGCTTGACCCGCGCGGGGCAGCCCCAGCATTTT. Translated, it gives CASSLTRAGQPQHF.

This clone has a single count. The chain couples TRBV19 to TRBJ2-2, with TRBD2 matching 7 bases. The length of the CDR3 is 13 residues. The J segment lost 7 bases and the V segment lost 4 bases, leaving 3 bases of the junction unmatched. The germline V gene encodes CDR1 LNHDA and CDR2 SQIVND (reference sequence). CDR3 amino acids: CASSTGGIGELFF. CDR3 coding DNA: TGTGCCAGTAGTACCGGGGGGATCGGGGAGCTGTTTTTT.

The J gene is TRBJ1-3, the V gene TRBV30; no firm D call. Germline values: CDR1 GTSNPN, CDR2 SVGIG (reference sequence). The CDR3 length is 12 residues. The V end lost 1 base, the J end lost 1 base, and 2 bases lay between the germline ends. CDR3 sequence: CAWSGSGNTIYF. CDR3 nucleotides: TGTGCCTGGAGTGGGTCTGGAAACACCATATATTTT. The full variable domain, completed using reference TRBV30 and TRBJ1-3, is SQTIHQWPATLVQPVGSPLSLECTVEGTSNPNLYWYRQAAGRGLQLLFYSVGIGQISSEVPQNLSASRPQDRQFILSSKKLLLSDSGFYLCAWSGSGNTIYFGEGSWLTVV.